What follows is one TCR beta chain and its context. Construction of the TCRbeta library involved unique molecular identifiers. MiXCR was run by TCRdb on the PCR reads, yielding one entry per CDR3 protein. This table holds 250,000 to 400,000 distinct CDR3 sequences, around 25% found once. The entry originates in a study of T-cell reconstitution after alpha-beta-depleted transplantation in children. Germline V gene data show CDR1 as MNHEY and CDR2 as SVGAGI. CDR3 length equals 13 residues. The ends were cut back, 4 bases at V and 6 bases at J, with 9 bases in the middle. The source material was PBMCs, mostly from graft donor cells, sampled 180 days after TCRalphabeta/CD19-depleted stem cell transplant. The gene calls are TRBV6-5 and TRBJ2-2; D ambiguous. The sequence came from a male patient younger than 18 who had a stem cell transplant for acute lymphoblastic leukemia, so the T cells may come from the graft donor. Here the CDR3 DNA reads TGTGCCAGCAGTTCTACCCTATCCGGGGAGCTGTTTTTT. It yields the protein CASSSTLSGELFF.